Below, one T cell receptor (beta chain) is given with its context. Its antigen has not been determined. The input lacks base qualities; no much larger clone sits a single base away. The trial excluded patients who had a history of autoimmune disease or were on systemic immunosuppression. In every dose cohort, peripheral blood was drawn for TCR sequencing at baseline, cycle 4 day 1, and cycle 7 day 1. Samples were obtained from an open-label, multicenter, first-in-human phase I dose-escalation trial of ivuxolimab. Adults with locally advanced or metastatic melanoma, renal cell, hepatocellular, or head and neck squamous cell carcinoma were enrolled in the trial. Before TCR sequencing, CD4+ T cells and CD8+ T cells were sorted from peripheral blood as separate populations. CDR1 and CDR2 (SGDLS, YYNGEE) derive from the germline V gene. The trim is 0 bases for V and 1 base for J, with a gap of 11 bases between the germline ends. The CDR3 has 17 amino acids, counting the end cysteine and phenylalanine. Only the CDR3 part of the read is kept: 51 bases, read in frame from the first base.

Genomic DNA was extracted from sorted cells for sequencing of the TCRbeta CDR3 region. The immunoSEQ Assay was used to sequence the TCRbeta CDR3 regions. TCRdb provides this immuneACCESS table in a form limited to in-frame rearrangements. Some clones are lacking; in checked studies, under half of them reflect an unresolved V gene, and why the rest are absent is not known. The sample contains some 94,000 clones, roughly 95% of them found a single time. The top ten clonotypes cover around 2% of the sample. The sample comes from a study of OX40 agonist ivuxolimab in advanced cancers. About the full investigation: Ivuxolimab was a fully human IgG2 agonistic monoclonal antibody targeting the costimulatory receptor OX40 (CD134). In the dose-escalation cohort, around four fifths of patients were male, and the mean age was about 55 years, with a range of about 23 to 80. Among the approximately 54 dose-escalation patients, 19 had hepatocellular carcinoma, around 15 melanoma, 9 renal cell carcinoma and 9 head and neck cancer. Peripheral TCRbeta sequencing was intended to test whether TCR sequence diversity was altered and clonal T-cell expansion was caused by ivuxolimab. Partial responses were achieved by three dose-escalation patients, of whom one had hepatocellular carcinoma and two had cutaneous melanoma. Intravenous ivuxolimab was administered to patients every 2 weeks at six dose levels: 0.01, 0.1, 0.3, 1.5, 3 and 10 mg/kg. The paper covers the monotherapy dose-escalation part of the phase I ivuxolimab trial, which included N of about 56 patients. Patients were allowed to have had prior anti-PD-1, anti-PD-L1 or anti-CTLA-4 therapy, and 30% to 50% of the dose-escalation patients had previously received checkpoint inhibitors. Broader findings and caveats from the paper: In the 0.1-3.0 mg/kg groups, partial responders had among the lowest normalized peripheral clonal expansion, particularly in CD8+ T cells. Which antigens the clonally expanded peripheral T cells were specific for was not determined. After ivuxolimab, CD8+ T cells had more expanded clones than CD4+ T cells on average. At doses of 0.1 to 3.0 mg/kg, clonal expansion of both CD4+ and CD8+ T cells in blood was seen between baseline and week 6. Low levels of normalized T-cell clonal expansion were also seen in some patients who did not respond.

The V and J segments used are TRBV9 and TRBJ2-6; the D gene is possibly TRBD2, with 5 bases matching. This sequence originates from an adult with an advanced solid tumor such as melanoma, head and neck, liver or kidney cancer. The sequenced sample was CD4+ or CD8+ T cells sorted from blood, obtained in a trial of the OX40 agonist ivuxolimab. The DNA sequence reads TGTGCCAGCAGCGTAGCACCTTCGGGGTCTGGGGCCAACGTCCTGACTTTC. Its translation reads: CASSVAPSGSGANVLTF. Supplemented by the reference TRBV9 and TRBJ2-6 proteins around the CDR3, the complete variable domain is DSGVTQTPKHLITATGQRVTLRCSPRSGDLSVYWYQQSLDQGLQFLIQYYNGEERAKGNILERFSAQQFPDLHSELNLSSLELGDSALYFCASSVAPSGSGANVLTFGAGSRLTVL.